This T cell receptor beta chain was profiled in a study of blood T cells in healthy people across ages. Trimming stripped 6 bases from V and 5 bases from J, with 16 bases between. The germline CDR1 and CDR2 sequences are DFQATT and SNEGSKA (reference sequence). The CDR3 spans 13 residues. Aged roughly 6 to 95, donors were systemically healthy Caucasians from Russia. PCR was performed a second time for roughly 7 to 11 cycles using a sample-barcoded 5' primer and a J-beta primer mix. Carrying 12 random nucleotides, a template-switch adaptor labeled each individual cDNA molecule. TCRdb recomputed calls from the 5' RACE reads with MiXCR, one row per CDR3 protein. Of 450,000 to 600,000 distinct CDR3 sequences in the sample, roughly a quarter were seen once. The sample was also linked to a second study, of T cells of mothers and their children. That study adds: Over 9.5 million reads per mother and 2.5 million to 3.5 million per child were obtained.

The chain has TRBV20-1 and TRBJ2-5, with D perhaps matching TRBD2 (7 bases). The material sequenced was blood. This TCR was recovered from a boy between 2 and 10 years old in good health. CDR3 bases: TGCAGTGCCGGGACGGGGGGCCCTGAGACCCAGTACTTC. Its translation is CSAGTGGPETQYF.